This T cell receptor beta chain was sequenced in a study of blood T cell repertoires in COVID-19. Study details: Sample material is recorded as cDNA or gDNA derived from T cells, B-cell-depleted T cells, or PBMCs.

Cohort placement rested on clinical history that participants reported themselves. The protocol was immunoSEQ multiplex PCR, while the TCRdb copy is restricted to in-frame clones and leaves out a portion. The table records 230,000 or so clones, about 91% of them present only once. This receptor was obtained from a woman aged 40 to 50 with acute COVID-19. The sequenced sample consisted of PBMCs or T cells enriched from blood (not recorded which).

CDR3 sequence: CAISEQGYYGYTF. CDR3 nucleotides: TGTGCCATCAGCGAACAGGGTTACTATGGCTACACCTTC. The chain employs TRBV10-3 and TRBJ1-2, with TRBD1 as a possible D gene (6 bases). CDR3 size: 13 residues. Germline-derived CDR1 and CDR2 are ENHRY and SYGVKD. Trimming shortened V by 6 bases and J by 3 bases, and 11 bases separated the two germline ends.